This entry lists 31 T cell receptor beta chains sequenced from one sample in a study of OX40 agonist ivuxolimab in advanced cancers. The repertoire was sequenced with immunoSEQ multiplex PCR; TCRdb's copy has only in-frame clones and lacks some. The repertoire holds about 82,000 clones, with around 90% as singletons. This specimen consisted of CD4+ or CD8+ T cells sorted from blood, obtained in a trial of the OX40 agonist ivuxolimab. The receptor source for this set is an adult with an advanced solid tumor such as melanoma, head and neck, liver or kidney cancer.

V and J are TRBV6-5 and TRBJ2-7; TRBD2 agrees at 12 bases. Per germline, CDR1 MNHEY and CDR2 SVGAGI. J lost 4 bases, V lost 8 bases, and 3 bases had no gene match. The CDR3 length is 13 residues. The CDR3 here is CASGTSGYYEQYF. CDR3 nucleotides: TGTGCCAGCGGGACTAGCGGGTATTACGAGCAGTACTTC.

The V gene is TRBV29-1, the J gene TRBJ1-5; no clear D. CDR3 length: 12 residues. The ends were cut back, 4 bases at V and 3 bases at J, with 7 bases in the middle. Germline values: CDR1 SQVTM, CDR2 ANQGSEA. CDR3 loop: CSVVLDNQPQHF. For the CDR3, the DNA is TGCAGCGTTGTACTAGACAATCAGCCCCAGCATTTT.

Of note for this clone: The same CDR3 also results from other DNA sequences found in this sample. The chain links TRBV2 to TRBJ1-1; D possibly corresponds to TRBD1 (5 bases). CDR3 length: 14 amino acids. The germline V and J ends were trimmed by 4 bases and 6 bases, with 15 bases remaining between them. Germline CDR1 is SNHLY and CDR2 is FYNNEI. The DNA for the CDR3 is TGTGCCAGCAGTGGGGACCTCTCTTTGTCTGAAGCTTTCTTT. Its translation is CASSGDLSLSEAFF.

This chain uses TRBV6-1 with TRBJ2-5, with 11 bases fitting TRBD2. The CDR3 is made up of 15 amino acids. V lost 8 bases to trimming and J lost 2 bases; unmatched junction nucleotides: 7. Germline V gene lookup returns CDR1 MNHNS and CDR2 SASEGT. CDR3 region: CASGGLAAGQETQYF. CDR3 bases: TGTGCCAGCGGGGGACTAGCGGCCGGACAAGAGACCCAGTACTTC.

This sequence joins TRBV28 and TRBJ1-4, with D hard to call. V was cut by 8 bases and J by 2 bases, with 12 bases left in between. Looked up from germline, CDR1 is MDHEN and CDR2 is SYDVKM. CDR3 length: 14 residues. CDR3 sequence (DNA): TGTGCCAGCTGCCCGGTGGGCACTAATGAAAAACTGTTTTTT. Encoded protein: CASCPVGTNEKLFF.

The rearrangement joins TRBV2 to TRBJ1-5; D gene unclear. CDR1 and CDR2 from the germline V gene are SNHLY and FYNNEI. The V end was cut by 6 bases, the J end by 3 bases, with 9 bases between. The CDR3 runs 13 residues. CDR3 bases: TGTGCCAGCAGCGGGAGTAACAATCAGCCCCAGCATTTT. Translation gives CASSGSNNQPQHF.

The chain joins TRBV27 to TRBJ2-2; D could derive from TRBD1 or TRBD2 (5 bases each). The germline V gene has CDR1 MNHEY and CDR2 SMNVEV (reference sequence). Trimming took 6 bases from V and 1 from J, leaving 18 bases between them. The CDR3 totals 17 residues. The CDR3 loop reads CASRPSPGTVNTGELFF. CDR3 sequence (DNA): TGTGCCAGCAGACCTTCCCCGGGGACGGTGAACACCGGGGAGCTGTTTTTT.

This clone was seen a handful of times. The J gene is TRBJ1-2, the V gene TRBV19; 10 bases are a match to TRBD1. There are 16 residues in the CDR3. The V gene's germline CDR1 is LNHDA and CDR2 SQIVND (reference sequence). With 7 bases clipped from V and 3 bases from J, the junction kept 11 bases outside the gene matches. CDR3 DNA sequence: TGTGCCAGTACCCGAGCCCCGACAGGGGGCTACTATGGCTACACCTTC. It codes for CASTRAPTGGYYGYTF. The variable domain in full, completed from reference TRBV19 and TRBJ1-2, reads DGGITQSPKYLFRKEGQNVTLSCEQNLNHDAMYWYRQDPGQGLRLIYYSQIVNDFQKGDIAEGYSVSREKKESFPLTVTSAQKNPTAFYLCASTRAPTGGYYGYTFGSGTRLTVV.

The V gene is TRBV7-2, the J gene TRBJ1-1; TRBD1 might be the D (6 bases). The V gene's germline CDR1 is SGHTA and CDR2 FQGNSA. V lost 6 bases and J 11 bases, leaving 19 bases between the germline ends. CDR3 length equals 13 residues. CDR3 amino acids: CASSYRDPPLAFF. CDR3 sequence (DNA): TGTGCCAGCAGTTACAGGGATCCCCCATTGGCTTTCTTT.

The rearrangement links TRBV6-6 to TRBJ2-7; 12 bases line up with TRBD1. Germline values: CDR1 MNHNY, CDR2 SVGAGI (reference sequence). V shed 6 bases and J 6 bases; nucleotides not matched to a gene: 6. This CDR3 contains 14 residues. In nucleotides, the CDR3 is TGTGCCAGCAGACACCGGGACAGGGGGCTCGAGCAGTACTTC. It is translated as CASRHRDRGLEQYF.

This clone came up once. The V and J genes are TRBV19 and TRBJ2-3; 9 nucleotides line up with TRBD2. The length of the CDR3 is 16 residues. The V and J ends lost 6 bases and 2 bases, in that order; junction bases with no gene match: 9. Germline assignment: CDR1 LNHDA and CDR2 SQIVND (reference sequence). CDR3 region: CASRKLTSGYTDTQYF. The CDR3 DNA sequence: TGTGCCAGTAGAAAATTGACTAGCGGATACACAGATACGCAGTATTTT.

The rearrangement links TRBV7-2 to TRBJ1-3, with D hard to call. Between the trimmed V and J ends, which lost 4 bases and 4 bases, there was a span of 14 bases. This CDR3 has 15 residues. Germline V gives CDR1 SGHTA, CDR2 FQGNSA. CDR3 bases: TGTGCCAGCAGCTCAGTGCGGTTGGTCGGAAACACCATATATTTT. This sequence encodes CASSSVRLVGNTIYF.

The rearrangement joins TRBV19 to TRBJ2-7; TRBD1 matches at 9 bases. CDR3 size: 13 residues. CDR1 and CDR2 from the germline V gene are LNHDA and SQIVND (reference sequence). CDR3 loop: CATRGTGSYEQYF. The CDR3 nucleotides read TGTGCGACTAGGGGGACAGGGTCTTACGAGCAGTACTTC.

This clone was recorded once. This sequence joins TRBV5-1 and TRBJ2-2; D is perhaps TRBD1 (5 bases). From germline, CDR1 is SGHRS and CDR2 YFSETQ. The CDR3 totals 15 residues. V shed 7 bases and J shed 4 bases, with 17 bases lying between them. Here the CDR3 DNA reads TGCGCCAGCGAGCAGGGAACGGGTAGCACCGGGGAGCTGTTTTTT. Its translation: CASEQGTGSTGELFF. Supplemented by reference TRBV5-1 and TRBJ2-2, the full variable domain reads KAGVTQTPRYLIKTRGQQVTLSCSPISGHRSVSWYQQTPGQGLQFLFEYFSETQRNKGNFPGRFSGRQFSNSRSEMNVSTLELGDSALYLCASEQGTGSTGELFFGEGSRLTVL.

The V and J genes are TRBV27 and TRBJ1-5; TRBD1 aligns across 10 bases. Germline V gives CDR1 MNHEY, CDR2 SMNVEV (reference sequence). The CDR3 is 14 amino acids. With V trimmed by 8 bases and J by 5 bases, 6 bases remained unmatched. The DNA for the CDR3 is TGTGCCAGCGGAGGACAGGGGGTCTATCAGCCCCAGCATTTT. Translating gives CASGGQGVYQPQHF.

The CDR3 DNA is TGTGCCAGCAGTTACGGGGAGGGGAACACTGAAGCTTTCTTT. This sequence encodes CASSYGEGNTEAFF. The chain uses TRBV6-5 and TRBJ1-1, with D unclear. This CDR3 has 14 residues. V was pared by 2 bases and J by 1 base, with 8 bases between. Germline V gives CDR1 MNHEY, CDR2 SVGAGI.

This sequence joins TRBV11-3 and TRBJ2-7; TRBD2 might be the D (6 bases). This CDR3 has 13 amino acids. V shed 5 bases and J shed 1 base, with 9 bases lying between them. In germline, CDR1 is SGHNT, CDR2 YENEEA. As DNA, the CDR3 is TGTGCCAGCAGCACCGGAGGGTCCTACGAGCAGTACTTC. This codes for CASSTGGSYEQYF.

V usage is TRBV5-1 and J usage is TRBJ2-5; the match to TRBD1 covers 8 bases. The CDR3 sequence is 16 residues long. Trimming cost V 4 bases and J 5 bases; bases outside gene matches: 13. The germline V gene has CDR1 SGHRS and CDR2 YFSETQ. CDR3 in amino acids: CASSQMPTGAGETQYF. The CDR3 region has the DNA TGCGCCAGCAGCCAGATGCCGACAGGGGCAGGGGAGACCCAGTACTTC.

This chain uses TRBV6-1 with TRBJ1-3; D remains ambiguous. Trimming stripped 1 base from V and 0 bases from J, with 10 bases between. Germline loops: CDR1 MNHNS, CDR2 SASEGT. The CDR3 is 16 amino acids. The CDR3 DNA reads TGTGCCAGCAGTGAAGTGAGAGCGAGCTCTGGAAACACCATATATTTT. This translates into CASSEVRASSGNTIYF.

V and J are TRBV7-7 and TRBJ2-6; weak D call: TRBD2 (5 bases). The CDR3 totals 18 residues. V was trimmed by 0 bases and J by 0 bases, leaving 12 bases between them. CDR1 SSHAT and CDR2 FNYEAQ come from the germline V gene (reference sequence). The chain's CDR3 is CASSLAPGLLSGANVLTF. CDR3 nucleotide sequence: TGTGCCAGCAGCTTAGCGCCCGGACTTCTCTCTGGGGCCAACGTCCTGACTTTC.

V gene TRBV5-1 combines with J gene TRBJ2-7; TRBD1 aligns across 9 bases. The CDR3 runs 15 residues. Germline trimming cut 4 bases from V and 3 bases from J; bases unmatched to any gene: 8. CDR1 is SGHRS and CDR2 is YFSETQ in the germline V gene. CDR3 nucleotide sequence: TGCGCCAGCAGCATAAAACGGGGACAGGGCTACGAGCAGTACTTC. It is translated as CASSIKRGQGYEQYF.

This clone has a single count. This chain uses TRBV19 with TRBJ2-2; TRBD1 agrees at 7 bases. CDR3 length: 16 amino acids. Losses at the gene ends were 2 bases for V and 5 bases for J; bases not matched to a gene: 8. Germline loops: CDR1 LNHDA, CDR2 SQIVND (reference sequence). The CDR3 spells CASSIRGQGETGELFF. Written as DNA, the CDR3 is TGTGCCAGTAGTATAAGAGGGCAGGGGGAAACCGGGGAGCTGTTTTTT.

The chain carries TRBV6-5 and TRBJ1-1; tentatively, D is TRBD1 (5 bases). The CDR3 runs 15 residues. Deletions cut 6 bases from V and 0 bases from J, with 14 bases between. Germline V CDR1 and CDR2: MNHEY, SVGAGI. The CDR3 loop is CASSTVTVMNTEAFF. The CDR3 DNA reads TGTGCCAGCAGCACCGTGACAGTCATGAACACTGAAGCTTTCTTT.

The chain is built from TRBV7-7 and TRBJ2-5; 14 nucleotides agree with TRBD2. There are 16 residues in the CDR3. Trimming removed 5 bases from V and 3 bases from J; junction bases left unmatched: 5. CDR1 is SSHAT and CDR2 is FNYEAQ in the germline V gene (reference sequence). The CDR3 is CASSQGLAGGEETQYF. The CDR3 DNA follows: TGTGCCAGCAGCCAAGGACTAGCGGGGGGTGAAGAGACCCAGTACTTC. The full variable domain, rest sourced from reference TRBV7-7 and TRBJ2-5, is GAGVSQSPRYKVTKRGQDVTLRCDPISSHATLYWYQQALGQGPEFLTYFNYEAQPDKSGLPSDRFSAERPEGSISTLTIQRTEQRDSAMYRCASSQGLAGGEETQYFGPGTRLLVL.

The chain couples TRBV2 to TRBJ2-3; D gene unclear. This CDR3 is built from 14 residues. V lost 2 bases and J 1 base, leaving 7 bases between the germline ends. Germline CDR1 is SNHLY and CDR2 is FYNNEI. CDR3 in DNA: TGTGCCAGCAGTGAATACTTTGGCACAGATACGCAGTATTTT. This gives the protein CASSEYFGTDTQYF.

The chain has TRBV6-5 and TRBJ2-7; possible D gene TRBD2, 5 bases. The V and J ends lost 0 bases and 2 bases respectively, with 11 bases between them. Germline V gene sequence: CDR1 MNHEY, CDR2 SVGAGI. The CDR3 extends over 15 amino acids. The CDR3 protein is CASSYSGTRAYEQYF. The CDR3 DNA sequence: TGTGCCAGCAGTTACTCAGGCACTAGGGCCTACGAGCAGTACTTC.

This chain links TRBV18 with TRBJ2-5, with D possibly matching TRBD1 (5 bases). CDR1 is KGHSH and CDR2 is LQKENI in the germline V gene. V dropped 3 bases and J dropped 2 bases, with 10 bases sitting between them. The CDR3 extends over 14 amino acids. CDR3 protein: CASSPDDRQETQYF. The CDR3 DNA follows: TGTGCCAGCTCACCGGACGACAGACAAGAGACCCAGTACTTC.

The rearrangement uses TRBV28 and TRBJ1-2; D not resolved. V shed 1 base and J shed 5 bases, with 14 bases lying between them. From germline, CDR1 is MDHEN and CDR2 SYDVKM. The CDR3 runs to 15 residues. The CDR3 nucleotides read TGTGCCAGCAGTTTATCCCTCCTTGTCTCTTATGGCTACACCTTC. This gives the protein CASSLSLLVSYGYTF.

The chain has TRBV23-1 and TRBJ2-1; 16 bases agree with TRBD2. TRBV23-1 is identified as an open reading frame with a role that is uncertain. This CDR3 is 19 amino acids long. Trimming cost V 3 bases and J 1 base; bases outside gene matches: 6. The CDR3 is CASSHTGTSGGVSYNEQFF. CDR3 nucleotide sequence: TGCGCCAGCAGTCACACCGGGACTAGCGGGGGGGTATCCTACAATGAGCAGTTCTTC.

The rearrangement links TRBV28 to TRBJ1-2; D possibly corresponds to TRBD1 (5 bases). The CDR3 length is 13 residues. V was shortened by 3 bases and J by 2 bases, with 7 bases between the two germline ends. Looked up from germline, CDR1 is MDHEN and CDR2 is SYDVKM. CDR3 amino acids: CASSLAGNYGYTF. CDR3 DNA: TGTGCCAGCAGTTTGGCAGGGAACTATGGCTACACCTTC.

The chain links TRBV19 to TRBJ1-1; TRBD1 agrees at 9 bases. The germline V gene has CDR1 LNHDA and CDR2 SQIVND (reference sequence). V was clipped by 6 bases and J by 4 bases; unmatched bases: 12. The CDR3 contains 16 residues. In DNA, the CDR3 is TGTGCCAGTAGCATAACAGGGGGCGTTTTGACCACTGAAGCTTTCTTT. This codes for CASSITGGVLTTEAFF.